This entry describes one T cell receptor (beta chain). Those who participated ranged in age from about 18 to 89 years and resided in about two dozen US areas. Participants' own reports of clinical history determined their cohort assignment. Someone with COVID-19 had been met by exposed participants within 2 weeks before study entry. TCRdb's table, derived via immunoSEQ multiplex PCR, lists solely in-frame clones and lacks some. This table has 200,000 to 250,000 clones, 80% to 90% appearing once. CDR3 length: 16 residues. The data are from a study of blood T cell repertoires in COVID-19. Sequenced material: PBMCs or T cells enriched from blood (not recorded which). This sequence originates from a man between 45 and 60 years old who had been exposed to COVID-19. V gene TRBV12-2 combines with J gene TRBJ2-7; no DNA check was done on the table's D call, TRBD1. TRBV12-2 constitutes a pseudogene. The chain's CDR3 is CASRLRQGATLGEQYV. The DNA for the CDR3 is TGTGCAAGTCGCCTTAGGCAGGGGGCGACCCTGGGCGAGCAGTACGTC.